Listed here is a single T cell receptor (beta chain). It has no known antigen specificity. No per-base quality is available; no much larger clone lies one base away. The data were obtained in a study of T cell changes during pregnancy in multiple sclerosis (dated by TCRdb to the late 2010s). General notes on the study: The study looked at changes in the T cell repertoire across pregnancy in women with multiple sclerosis.

The library was prepared using the immunoSEQ multiplex PCR assay. As stored in TCRdb, this immuneACCESS dataset retains in-frame rearrangements with V and J assigned. A fraction of the clones does not appear; measured against another copy, unresolved V genes explain less than half of the discrepancy, and the remainder lacks a known reason. In this sample the table shows roughly 30,000 clones, about 92% of which occur a single time. The biggest ten clones account for 5% to 6% of the sample. Sequenced material: CD8+ T cells from peripheral blood mononuclear cells, taken in the first trimester of pregnancy. The clonotype comes from a female donor with multiple sclerosis, enrolled in a pregnancy study.

The CDR3 region has the sequence CASSQVLQHHQETQYF. The nucleotide sequence reads as follows: TGCGCCAGCAGCCAAGTTTTACAGCACCATCAAGAGACCCAGTACTTC. In this chain, TRBV4-1 is recombined with TRBJ2-5; the D gene identity is not certain. CDR1 is given as MGHRA and CDR2 as YSYEKL, both from the germline V gene. CDR3 length: 16 amino acids, cysteine to phenylalanine. The CDR3 DNA has 48 bases and is translated from base 1. V is reduced by 1 base and J by 2 bases, leaving a spacing of 14 bases between them.